The 26 T cell receptor beta chains reported below all come from one sample, sequenced in a study of OX40 agonist ivuxolimab in advanced cancers. Assay used: immunoSEQ multiplex PCR; TCRdb lists only in-frame clones, some missing. The table has 70,000 or so clones, 80% to 85% seen once. The source material was CD4+ or CD8+ T cells sorted from blood, sampled in a trial of the OX40 agonist ivuxolimab. The receptors derive from an adult with an advanced solid tumor such as melanoma, head and neck, liver or kidney cancer.

The CDR3 here is CASSSRTGEKLFF. The DNA for the CDR3 is TGTGCCAGCAGCTCAAGGACTGGCGAAAAACTGTTTTTT. The chain carries TRBV7-9 and TRBJ1-4; no reliable D call. The CDR3 runs 13 residues. Germline lookup yields CDR1 SEHNR and CDR2 FQNEAQ (reference sequence). Trimming removed 4 bases at V and 8 bases at J, with 11 bases between.

This clone was picked up one time. The genes are TRBV10-3 and TRBJ2-3, with TRBD2 matching 8 bases. The CDR3 covers 14 residues. The V gene's germline CDR1 is ENHRY and CDR2 SYGVKD. With V trimmed by 6 bases and J by 8 bases, 10 bases remained unmatched. The CDR3 DNA follows: TGTGCCATCAGCGCTCCCCGGGGGGGTGCTACGCAGTATTTT. The encoded protein is CAISAPRGGATQYF.

The V call is TRBV14, the J call TRBJ2-1; 13 bases fit TRBD2. Germline V CDR1 and CDR2: SGHDN, FVKESK. The trim removed 4 bases at V and 9 bases at J, leaving 9 bases unmatched. The CDR3 sequence is 16 residues long. The CDR3 reads CASSPRLAGGSSEQFF. The CDR3 DNA reads as TGTGCCAGCAGCCCAAGACTAGCGGGGGGTTCTAGTGAGCAGTTCTTC.

The rearrangement links TRBV29-1 to TRBJ1-1; 7 bases align to TRBD1. The junction had 8 bases not matched to a gene; V was cut back by 6 bases and J by 4 bases. Looked up from germline, CDR1 is SQVTM and CDR2 is ANQGSEA. This CDR3 region has 13 residues. The DNA for the CDR3 is TGCAGCGTGGCCTCAGGGGGGGTCACTGAAGCTTTCTTT. Its translation: CSVASGGVTEAFF.

This clone has a handful of counts. This chain joins TRBV7-9 and TRBJ1-2, with 7 bases fitting TRBD1. The germline V gene has CDR1 SEHNR and CDR2 FQNEAQ (reference sequence). V lost 5 bases to trimming and J lost 4 bases; unmatched junction nucleotides: 4. There are 13 residues in the CDR3. The CDR3 sequence: CASSTDRAYGYTF. The CDR3 region has the DNA TGTGCCAGCAGCACCGACAGGGCCTATGGCTACACCTTC.

This clone was observed once. This chain links TRBV5-4 with TRBJ2-1; tentative D call: TRBD2 (6 bases). Germline lookup yields CDR1 SGHNT and CDR2 YYREEE (reference sequence). V lost 0 bases, J lost 9 bases, and 19 bases lay in between. This CDR3 is 16 amino acids long. The CDR3 protein is CASSLAGAGLPSEQFF. The CDR3 DNA reads TGTGCCAGCAGCTTGGCCGGAGCGGGCCTCCCAAGTGAGCAGTTCTTC.

The chain combines TRBV2 with TRBJ2-7; 7 positions match TRBD1. CDR3 length: 13 residues. Germline CDR1 and CDR2: SNHLY and FYNNEI. V lost 6 bases, J lost 2 bases, and 4 bases stayed unmatched. The CDR3 nucleotides read TGTGCCAGCAGGAGACAGGGACCCTACGAGCAGTACTTC. It is translated as CASRRQGPYEQYF.

The chain recombines TRBV5-1 with TRBJ2-3; 9 bases are a match to TRBD2. V shed 4 bases and J 2 bases; nucleotides not matched to a gene: 5. Germline V gene lookup returns CDR1 SGHRS and CDR2 YFSETQ. CDR3 length: 15 residues. The CDR3 DNA reads as TGCGCCAGCAGCAGGGCGGGACTAGCCACAGATACGCAGTATTTT. Translated: CASSRAGLATDTQYF.

This clone was observed many times. An end of the junction differs from the germline gene, which may be a read error. The chain uses TRBV6-6 and TRBJ2-7; 12 nucleotides match TRBD2. The CDR3 covers 16 residues. From germline, CDR1 is MNHNY and CDR2 SVGAGI (reference sequence). CDR3 sequence: CASSYFGLAGGRGVDF. CDR3 DNA sequence: TGTGCCAGCAGTTACTTCGGGCTAGCGGGAGGGAGGGGTGTAGACTTC.

The genes are TRBV19 and TRBJ1-5; TRBD1 matches at 11 bases. This CDR3 region has 15 residues. CDR1 is LNHDA and CDR2 is SQIVND in the germline V gene (reference sequence). Unmatched junction bases numbered 4, after V lost 2 bases and J lost 7 bases. The CDR3, as DNA: TGTGCCAGTAGTATAAGATGGACAGGGGGCCAGCCCCAGCATTTT. This translates into CASSIRWTGGQPQHF.

The chain couples TRBV15 to TRBJ1-4; TRBD1 is a possible D gene (5 bases). Germline lookup yields CDR1 LNHNV and CDR2 YYDKDF (reference sequence). The CDR3 runs 16 residues. Trimming cost V 5 bases and J 2 bases, with 15 bases left between them. The CDR3 DNA follows: TGTGCCACCAGCGAATTTGGGGGGTTCACTAATGAAAAACTGTTTTTT. It is translated as CATSEFGGFTNEKLFF. Filled out from reference TRBV15 and TRBJ1-4, the complete variable domain reads DAMVIQNPRYQVTQFGKPVTLSCSQTLNHNVMYWYQQKSSQAPKLLFHYYDKDFNNEADTPDNFQSRRPNTSFCFLDIRSPGLGDTAMYLCATSEFGGFTNEKLFFGSGTQLSVL.

The rearrangement uses TRBV2 and TRBJ2-2; D possibly corresponds to TRBD2 (6 bases). CDR1 is SNHLY, CDR2 FYNNEI, per germline. The V gene lost 6 bases and the J gene lost 4 bases, with 15 bases spanning the gap. This CDR3 is built from 15 residues. The CDR3 region has the DNA TGTGCCAGCAGCCCGGAGGGTCGGGGCACCGGGGAGCTGTTTTTT. Protein: CASSPEGRGTGELFF.

The chain uses TRBV28 and TRBJ1-5; 10 bases are a match to TRBD1. CDR3 length: 16 residues. The V and J ends lost 3 bases and 4 bases, in that order; junction bases with no gene match: 6. CDR1 is MDHEN and CDR2 is SYDVKM in the germline V gene. The CDR3 spells CASSFGQGVRNQPQHF. CDR3 nucleotide sequence: TGTGCCAGCAGTTTTGGACAGGGGGTAAGAAATCAGCCCCAGCATTTT.

The J gene is TRBJ1-2, the V gene TRBV10-3, with TRBD1 matching 11 bases. The CDR3 covers 16 residues. J lost 0 bases, V lost 8 bases, and 8 bases had no gene match. Germline V gene lookup returns CDR1 ENHRY and CDR2 SYGVKD. The chain's CDR3 is CAIRPDRGRANYGYTF. The CDR3, as DNA: TGTGCCATCCGTCCGGACAGGGGGCGAGCTAACTATGGCTACACCTTC.

The chain has TRBV9 and TRBJ2-1; 13 nucleotides line up with TRBD2. Germline assignment: CDR1 SGDLS and CDR2 YYNGEE. The CDR3 is made up of 17 amino acids. Germline trimming cut 4 bases from V and 9 bases from J; bases unmatched to any gene: 13. The DNA of the CDR3 is TGTGCCAGCAGCTACAAGCAACTAGCGGGGGGGCCGAGTGAGCAGTTCTTC. This gives the protein CASSYKQLAGGPSEQFF. The whole variable domain, filled in from reference TRBV9 and TRBJ2-1, reads DSGVTQTPKHLITATGQRVTLRCSPRSGDLSVYWYQQSLDQGLQFLIQYYNGEERAKGNILERFSAQQFPDLHSELNLSSLELGDSALYFCASSYKQLAGGPSEQFFGPGTRLTVL.

The V call is TRBV6-1, the J call TRBJ1-6, with 7 bases identical to TRBD1. V lost 5 bases, J lost 8 bases, and 3 bases stayed unmatched. The length of the CDR3 is 13 residues. The V gene's germline CDR1 is MNHNS and CDR2 SASEGT. CDR3 in amino acids: CASSFDRDSPLHF. The DNA for the CDR3 is TGTGCCAGCAGTTTCGACAGGGATTCACCCCTCCACTTT.

This CDR3 reads CARETSGRSTDTQYF. CDR3 nucleotides: TGTGCCAGAGAAACGAGCGGGAGATCGACAGATACGCAGTATTTT. This sequence joins TRBV5-8 and TRBJ2-3; 8 positions match TRBD2. V was pared by 8 bases and J by 3 bases, with 11 bases of the junction left unmatched. In germline, CDR1 is SGHTS, CDR2 YDEGEE. CDR3 length: 15 amino acids.

This chain uses TRBV7-3 with TRBJ2-1; 7 bases are a match to TRBD1. The CDR3 runs 15 residues. With 2 bases clipped from V and 4 bases from J, the junction kept 5 bases outside the gene matches. Germline V gives CDR1 SGHTA, CDR2 FQGTGA. CDR3 nucleotides: TGTGCCAGCAGCTTAGACAGGGTGGGTTACAATGAGCAGTTCTTC. Amino acid sequence: CASSLDRVGYNEQFF.

The chain couples TRBV10-3 to TRBJ2-1; D may be TRBD1 or TRBD2 (6 bases each). Germline V gives CDR1 ENHRY, CDR2 SYGVKD. The V end lost 3 bases, the J end lost 5 bases, and 8 bases lay between the germline ends. This CDR3 region has 13 residues. The CDR3 sequence is CAISERGDNEQFF. In DNA form, the CDR3 reads TGTGCCATCAGTGAAAGGGGGGACAATGAGCAGTTCTTC.

The V call is TRBV7-2, the J call TRBJ2-6; 9 nucleotides align to TRBD1. The germline V gene encodes CDR1 SGHTA and CDR2 FQGNSA. The V gene end was trimmed by 5 bases and the J gene end by 0 bases; junction bases not matched to a gene: 11. The CDR3 extends over 19 amino acids. The DNA for the CDR3 is TGTGCCAGCAGCCCCTTACGACAGGGGGGTACCTCTGGGGCCAACGTCCTGACTTTC. This encodes CASSPLRQGGTSGANVLTF.

J is TRBJ2-3 and V is TRBV19, with D possibly matching TRBD2 (5 bases). V was pared by 5 bases and J by 10 bases, with 19 bases between. This CDR3 contains 14 residues. CDR1 and CDR2 (germline): LNHDA, SQIVND (reference sequence). CDR3 in amino acids: CASSPGVGAQPQYF. The CDR3 coding sequence is TGTGCCAGTAGTCCCGGGGTTGGCGCTCAGCCGCAGTATTTT.

This CDR3 is CASSRRVNSNQPQHF. CDR3 nucleotides: TGTGCCAGCAGCCGCAGGGTTAATAGCAATCAGCCCCAGCATTTT. The genes are TRBV7-2 and TRBJ1-5; the D gene is possibly TRBD1 (5 bases). The CDR3 consists of 15 residues. CDR1 SGHTA and CDR2 FQGNSA come from the germline V gene. The V gene lost 5 bases and the J gene lost 0 bases, with 11 bases spanning the gap.

J is TRBJ2-5 and V is TRBV19; TRBD1 might be the D (5 bases). CDR1 is LNHDA and CDR2 is SQIVND in the germline V gene (reference sequence). V was clipped by 5 bases and J by 5 bases, with 21 bases between them. This CDR3 comprises 16 residues. The CDR3 spells CASSGGGKGSTETQYF. CDR3 DNA: TGTGCCAGTAGTGGTGGTGGGAAGGGGTCGACGGAGACCCAGTACTTC.

This clone was detected once. The chain uses TRBV6-5 and TRBJ2-3; 7 nucleotides match TRBD2. In germline, CDR1 is MNHEY, CDR2 SVGAGI. With V trimmed by 6 bases and J by 3 bases, 9 bases remained unmatched. This CDR3 has 15 amino acids. Here the CDR3 DNA reads TGTGCCAGCAGCCGGACTAGATTTGGGACAGATACGCAGTATTTT. It translates to CASSRTRFGTDTQYF.

The rearrangement uses TRBV19 and TRBJ2-1, with unresolved D. Trimming stripped 5 bases from V and 6 bases from J, with 8 bases between. The CDR3 extends over 12 amino acids. Germline-derived CDR1 and CDR2 are LNHDA and SQIVND (reference sequence). The CDR3 here is CASSPRTNEQFF. Written as DNA, the CDR3 is TGTGCCAGTAGTCCACGAACCAATGAGCAGTTCTTC.

V gene TRBV28 combines with J gene TRBJ2-5; D uncertain. Trimming removed 3 bases at V and 0 bases at J, with 5 bases between. Germline V gene data show CDR1 as MDHEN and CDR2 as SYDVKM. The CDR3 is made up of 13 amino acids. This CDR3 reads CASSFGYQETQYF. CDR3 sequence (DNA): TGTGCCAGCAGTTTTGGGTACCAAGAGACCCAGTACTTC.